This passage covers 30 T cell receptor beta chains from one sample sequenced in a study of blood T cell repertoires in COVID-19. The method was immunoSEQ multiplex PCR; TCRdb's version includes in-frame clones alone and lacks a portion of them. This table holds tens of thousands of clones, about 90% found once. Material for sequencing was peripheral blood. These TCRs come from a woman in her forties or fifties with active or convalescent COVID-19.

The genes are TRBV2 and TRBJ2-7; 12 bases match TRBD1. Germline V gives CDR1 SNHLY, CDR2 FYNNEI. V lost 7 bases to trimming and J lost 5 bases; unmatched junction nucleotides: 9. This CDR3 contains 15 residues. CDR3 bases: TGTGCCAGCACCCTCCGGGACAGGGGGCTTCACGAGCAGTACTTC. Amino acid sequence: CASTLRDRGLHEQYF. Based on the CDR3 plus reference TRBV2 and TRBJ2-7, the full variable domain is EPEVTQTPSHQVTQMGQEVILRCVPISNHLYFYWYRQILGQKVEFLVSFYNNEISEKSEIFDDQFSVERPDGSNFTLKIRSTKLEDSAMYFCASTLRDRGLHEQYFGPGTRLTVT.

This chain uses TRBV21-1 with TRBJ2-3; the DNA was not used to check the table's D call, TRBD2. TRBV21-1 is an annotated pseudogene. CDR3 size: 17 residues. CDR3 region: CASSSGGLAGRTDTQYF. CDR3 sequence (DNA): TGTGCCAGCAGCTCCGGGGGACTAGCGGGACGCACAGATACGCAGTATTTT.

This chain joins TRBV7-3 and TRBJ2-1; tentatively, D is TRBD2 (6 bases). Germline V gene sequence: CDR1 SGHTA, CDR2 FQGTGA. The V end lost 2 bases, the J end lost 4 bases, and 12 bases lay between the germline ends. This CDR3 spans 15 amino acids. CDR3 bases: TGTGCCAGCAGCTTATATAGCGGAGGGTACAATGAGCAGTTCTTC. As protein: CASSLYSGGYNEQFF.

The chain couples TRBV5-5 to TRBJ2-7, with D possibly matching TRBD2 (7 bases). With 0 bases removed from V and 1 base from J, the gap between germline ends came to 17 bases. This CDR3 has 17 residues. The germline gives CDR1 SGHKS, CDR2 YYEKEE (reference sequence). CDR3 amino acids: CASSLAGTIRGSYEQYF. Written as DNA, the CDR3 is TGTGCCAGCAGCTTGGCCGGGACTATTAGGGGGTCCTACGAGCAGTACTTC.

The V and J genes are TRBV30 and TRBJ1-2; a weak D match, TRBD1 (5 bases). The CDR3 is made up of 12 amino acids. Germline values: CDR1 GTSNPN, CDR2 SVGIG (reference sequence). With 2 bases removed from V and 7 bases from J, the gap between germline ends came to 11 bases. The CDR3 DNA is TGTGCCTGGAGTCAGGGAACGCGTGGCTACACCTTC. As protein: CAWSQGTRGYTF.

V and J are TRBV3-1 (or the pseudogene TRBV3-2) and TRBJ1-2, with unresolved D. With 0 bases removed from V and 4 bases from J, the gap between germline ends came to 6 bases. The CDR3 runs 13 residues. Germline CDR1 and CDR2: LGHDT and YNNKEL (reference sequence). This CDR3 reads CASSQDEGYGYTF. As DNA, the CDR3 is TGTGCCAGCAGCCAAGATGAGGGCTATGGCTACACCTTC.

The chain combines TRBV18 with TRBJ2-3; 7 positions match TRBD1. V shed 3 bases and J 6 bases; nucleotides not matched to a gene: 6. CDR3 length: 14 amino acids. Germline V lookup: CDR1 KGHSH, CDR2 LQKENI. The CDR3 bases are TGTGCCAGCTCACCCACAGGGGCCCAGGATACGCAGTATTTT. This gives the protein CASSPTGAQDTQYF.

DNA of the CDR3: TGCACCAGCAGCCAGTGGACTAGCGGGCCTTACTCCTACGAGCAGTACTTC. This codes for CTSSQWTSGPYSYEQYF. The rearrangement uses TRBV1 and TRBJ2-7; the table's D call, TRBD2, was not checked against the DNA. TRBV1 is noted as a pseudogene. The CDR3 is made up of 17 amino acids.

The chain employs TRBV12-3 or TRBV12-4 and TRBJ1-2, with 9 positions matching TRBD1. The CDR3 spans 13 residues. With V trimmed by 2 bases and J by 8 bases, 3 bases remained unmatched. The CDR3 bases are TGTGCCAGCAGTTTAAGGGACAGGGTGGGCTACACCTTC. Translated: CASSLRDRVGYTF.

The V gene is TRBV5-1, the J gene TRBJ2-7; maybe TRBD1 (6 bases). This CDR3 is 13 amino acids long. Germline CDR1 SGHRS, CDR2 YFSETQ. The V and J ends lost 4 bases and 6 bases respectively, with 14 bases between them. The CDR3 sequence is CASSIIQGTEQYF. The CDR3 DNA is TGCGCCAGCAGCATCATACAGGGTACCGAGCAGTACTTC.

For the CDR3, the DNA is TGCAGCGTGTCCCACGGTTCGGTGACCGGGGAGCTGTTTTTT. Translated: CSVSHGSVTGELFF. The chain employs TRBV29-1 and TRBJ2-2; no clear D. Deletions cut 6 bases from V and 5 bases from J, with 16 bases between. This CDR3 has 14 residues. Germline lookup yields CDR1 SQVTM and CDR2 ANQGSEA.

This chain uses TRBV11-3 with TRBJ1-1, with 10 bases aligning to TRBD1. CDR3 length: 14 amino acids. Germline V gene sequence: CDR1 SGHNT, CDR2 YENEEA. Losses at the gene ends were 4 bases for V and 7 bases for J; bases not matched to a gene: 6. The CDR3 nucleotides read TGTGCCAGCAGCTCGGGGACAGGGGCCAGTGAAGCTTTCTTT. Translated, it gives CASSSGTGASEAFF.

As concerns this clone: The sample holds other DNA sequences that translate to the same CDR3. The J gene is TRBJ2-7, the V gene TRBV20-1; D remains ambiguous. Germline V gene lookup returns CDR1 DFQATT and CDR2 SNEGSKA (reference sequence). V lost 0 bases, J lost 3 bases, and 3 bases lay in between. CDR3 length equals 11 residues. CDR3 protein: CSARDNYEQYF. CDR3 nucleotide sequence: TGCAGTGCTAGAGATAACTACGAGCAGTACTTC.

The V gene is TRBV6-1, the J gene TRBJ2-7; D is possibly TRBD1 (5 bases). Trimming left V 3 bases short and J 1 base short, with 7 bases between. CDR1 is MNHNS and CDR2 is SASEGT in the germline V gene. This CDR3 region has 13 residues. In nucleotides, the CDR3 is TGTGCCAGCAGTGAGACAGCTTCCTACGAGCAGTACTTC. As protein: CASSETASYEQYF.

The chain carries TRBV9 and TRBJ2-2, with D possibly matching TRBD2 (6 bases). The CDR3 consists of 15 residues. The germline V gene has CDR1 SGDLS and CDR2 YYNGEE. The V end lost 0 bases, the J end lost 6 bases, and 12 bases lay between the germline ends. CDR3 nucleotide sequence: TGTGCCAGCAGCGTAGGAGGGAGGTTCGCCGGGGAGCTGTTTTTT. Protein product: CASSVGGRFAGELFF.

The chain is built from TRBV7-9 and TRBJ2-1; D possibly corresponds to TRBD2 (5 bases). The V and J ends lost 1 base and 5 bases respectively, with 15 bases between them. The CDR3 is 16 residues long. Germline loops: CDR1 SEHNR, CDR2 FQNEAQ (reference sequence). CDR3 sequence reads: CASSLGLASRNNEQFF. As DNA, the CDR3 is TGTGCCAGCAGCTTAGGGCTAGCCAGCAGAAACAATGAGCAGTTCTTC.

The chain joins TRBV3-1 (or the pseudogene TRBV3-2) to TRBJ1-2, with 7 positions matching TRBD1. Germline lookup yields CDR1 LGHDT and CDR2 YNNKEL (reference sequence). This CDR3 comprises 16 residues. The J segment lost 1 base and the V segment lost 1 base, leaving 6 bases of the junction unmatched. The CDR3: CASSQVRAGGNYGYTF. As DNA, the CDR3 is TGTGCCAGCAGCCAAGTGAGGGCAGGGGGTAACTATGGCTACACCTTC.

The J gene is TRBJ2-1, the V gene TRBV7-6; the D is unclear. The CDR3 runs to 12 residues. V dropped 5 bases and J dropped 6 bases, with 8 bases sitting between them. Germline CDR1 and CDR2: SGHVS and FNYEAQ. The CDR3 region is CASSRVANEQFF. The CDR3, as DNA: TGTGCCAGCAGCCGGGTGGCCAATGAGCAGTTCTTC. The full variable domain, completed using reference TRBV7-6 and TRBJ2-1, is GAGVSQSPRYKVTKRGQDVALRCDPISGHVSLYWYRQALGQGPEFLTYFNYEAQQDKSGLPNDRFSAERPEGSISTLTIQRTEQRDSAMYRCASSRVANEQFFGPGTRLTVL.

The chain employs TRBV27 and TRBJ1-1; 7 bases are a match to TRBD1. The CDR3 has 15 residues. Germline CDR1 MNHEY, CDR2 SMNVEV (reference sequence). Trimming took 2 bases from V and 1 from J; bases not matched to a gene: 4. CDR3 protein: CASSLTPGGNTEAFF. Here the CDR3 DNA reads TGTGCCAGCAGTTTAACCCCAGGGGGGAACACTGAAGCTTTCTTT.

The DNA for the CDR3 is TGCGCCAGCAGCCAAGGGGACAGGGGCGATGAAGCTTTCTTT. It encodes CASSQGDRGDEAFF. The J gene is TRBJ1-1, the V gene TRBV4-1; 10 nucleotides agree with TRBD1. J gave up 7 bases and V 1 base, and 3 bases lay outside the gene matches. Germline assignment: CDR1 MGHRA and CDR2 YSYEKL. The CDR3 sequence is 14 residues long.

The chain couples TRBV3-1 (or the pseudogene TRBV3-2) to TRBJ2-1, with 13 nucleotides matching TRBD2. V lost 4 bases, J lost 6 bases, and 6 bases stayed unmatched. The CDR3 consists of 16 residues. Looked up from germline, CDR1 is LGHDT and CDR2 is YNNKEL (reference sequence). DNA of the CDR3: TGTGCCAGCAGCCCTGCGACTAGCGGGGGGATCAATGAGCAGTTCTTC. Amino acid sequence: CASSPATSGGINEQFF.

The gene calls are TRBV6-1 and TRBJ1-6; tentatively, D is TRBD1 (6 bases). The CDR3 has 13 amino acids. Per germline, CDR1 MNHNS and CDR2 SASEGT. V was trimmed by 11 bases and J by 4 bases, leaving 12 bases between them. CDR3 in amino acids: CAGTRGYNSPLHF. CDR3 DNA sequence: TGTGCCGGAACCAGGGGTTATAATTCACCCCTCCACTTT.

This chain uses TRBV15 with TRBJ1-1; tentatively, D is TRBD1 (5 bases). There are 15 residues in the CDR3. Germline values: CDR1 LNHNV, CDR2 YYDKDF (reference sequence). V was shortened by 3 bases and J by 6 bases, with 17 bases between the two germline ends. The DNA of the CDR3 is TGTGCCACCAGCAGCATACAGGATCTTAAGGCTGAAGCTTTCTTT. Translated, it gives CATSSIQDLKAEAFF.

In this sample, this clone turned up a few times. The chain recombines TRBV2 with TRBJ1-5; TRBD1 is a possible D gene (5 bases). The V end was cut by 8 bases, the J end by 4 bases, with 9 bases between. The CDR3 has 12 amino acids. Germline V CDR1 and CDR2: SNHLY, FYNNEI. DNA of the CDR3: TGTGCCAGCGGCAGGGTTAATCAGCCCCAGCATTTT. Protein sequence: CASGRVNQPQHF.

This sequence joins TRBV27 and TRBJ1-6, with TRBD1 matching 9 bases. From germline, CDR1 is MNHEY and CDR2 SMNVEV (reference sequence). V gave up 5 bases and J gave up 6 bases; unmatched junction bases: 5. CDR3 size: 15 residues. CDR3 nucleotides: TGTGCCAGCAGTCGCCGACAGGGGGGTAATTCACCCCTCCACTTT. Residues: CASSRRQGGNSPLHF.

In this sample, this clone turned up a few times. The V gene is TRBV2, the J gene TRBJ2-1; D is perhaps TRBD2 (5 bases). The CDR3 is 15 amino acids. Germline V CDR1 and CDR2: SNHLY, FYNNEI. Trimming removed 7 bases from V and 2 bases from J, with 15 bases in between. DNA for the CDR3: TGTGCCAGCAAGGTCCAAGCGGCCACCTACAATGAGCAGTTCTTC. Its protein is CASKVQAATYNEQFF.

This chain uses TRBV11-2 with TRBJ2-2; TRBD1 aligns across 9 bases. Germline assignment: CDR1 SGHAT and CDR2 FQNNGV. The CDR3 spans 16 residues. Germline trimming cut 3 bases from V and 7 bases from J; bases unmatched to any gene: 9. CDR3 coding DNA: TGTGCCAGCAGCTTTACCCGGACAGGGGCGGTCGGGGAGCTGTTTTTT. Its protein product is CASSFTRTGAVGELFF.

V gene TRBV27 combines with J gene TRBJ2-3; 7 bases agree with TRBD2. Looked up from germline, CDR1 is MNHEY and CDR2 is SMNVEV (reference sequence). V shed 8 bases, J shed 4 bases, and the junction held 3 bases outside the gene matches. This CDR3 has 12 amino acids. In DNA form, the CDR3 reads TGTGCCAGCGGACTAGGGGCAGATACGCAGTATTTT. It specifies CASGLGADTQYF.

This chain joins TRBV5-6 and TRBJ1-2; TRBD1 matches at 7 bases. The V segment lost 3 bases and the J segment 4 bases; nucleotides outside the gene matches: 6. Per germline, CDR1 SGHDT and CDR2 YYEEEE. This CDR3 spans 14 amino acids. In DNA form, the CDR3 reads TGTGCCAGCAGCTGGGACAGTCCCTCCTATGGCTACACCTTC. Residues: CASSWDSPSYGYTF.

V is TRBV12-3 or TRBV12-4 and J is TRBJ2-3; D is possibly TRBD2 (5 bases). The CDR3 consists of 12 residues. Trimming left V 7 bases short and J 4 bases short, with 9 bases between. The CDR3 spells CASTLGADTQYF. DNA for the CDR3: TGTGCCAGCACCCTCGGGGCAGATACGCAGTATTTT.